A single sample is the source of the 18 T cell receptor beta chains below, sequenced in a study of cytomegalovirus exposure and HLA in healthy donors (dated by TCRdb to between 2016 and 2019). The method was the immunoSEQ multiplex PCR assay. For the multiplex PCR, a mixture combining 60 forward primers for TCR Vbeta segments and 13 reverse primers for TCR Jbeta segments was used. Not all clones reach the TCRdb copy of this immuneACCESS table, which keeps in-frame sequences only. Checked studies attribute under half of the gap to unresolved V genes and leave the rest unexplained. The sample table holds over 65,000 clones, of which approximately 80% were seen once. The top ten hold 2.5% to 3% of the sample. Sequencing was performed on PBMCs. The receptors shown here come from a young woman in good health and CMV-seronegative.

The genes are TRBV19 and TRBJ1-5; 9 bases are a match to TRBD1. Germline lookup yields CDR1 LNHDA and CDR2 SQIVND (reference sequence). With 7 bases clipped from V and 0 bases from J, the junction kept 7 bases outside the gene matches. The CDR3 is 16 residues long. For the CDR3, the DNA is TGTGCCAGTATGGCGGGGACAGGGTATAGCAATCAGCCCCAGCATTTT. This encodes CASMAGTGYSNQPQHF.

The chain uses TRBV7-8 and TRBJ2-5; D is possibly TRBD2 (5 bases). Trimming removed 6 bases at V and 1 base at J, with 18 bases between. Germline V gene sequence: CDR1 SGHVS, CDR2 FQNEAQ. The CDR3 is 16 amino acids. CDR3 residues: CASRNRGAAFQETQYF. In nucleotides, the CDR3 is TGTGCCAGCAGAAACCGGGGTGCCGCGTTCCAAGAGACCCAGTACTTC.

This chain links TRBV18 with TRBJ1-2; TRBD1 matches 7 bases. The CDR3 runs 13 residues. V shed 3 bases, J shed 7 bases, and the junction held 5 bases outside the gene matches. Germline loops: CDR1 KGHSH, CDR2 LQKENI. The DNA for the CDR3 is TGTGCCAGCTCACCCAACGACAGGGTTGGCTACACCTTC. This sequence encodes CASSPNDRVGYTF.

This clone was seen only once. This sequence joins TRBV6-6 and TRBJ1-5, with D possibly TRBD1 on 6 matching bases. Looked up from germline, CDR1 is MNHNY and CDR2 is SVGAGI (reference sequence). The CDR3 runs to 15 residues. V was trimmed by 2 bases and J by 4 bases, leaving 12 bases between them. The CDR3 sequence: CASSYVGQLNQPQHF. In nucleotides, the CDR3 is TGTGCCAGCAGTTACGTAGGACAGCTTAATCAGCCCCAGCATTTT.

The V and J genes are TRBV5-1 and TRBJ2-4; 7 bases are shared with TRBD1. Trimming removed 2 bases from V and 8 bases from J; junction bases left unmatched: 10. This CDR3 has 15 amino acids. Germline CDR1 SGHRS, CDR2 YFSETQ. Here the CDR3 reads CASSFGDNRGDIQYF. The CDR3 DNA follows: TGCGCCAGCAGCTTCGGAGACAACAGGGGAGACATTCAGTACTTC.

This chain joins TRBV5-8 and TRBJ2-7, with D perhaps matching TRBD1 (5 bases). CDR1 and CDR2 from the germline V gene are SGHTS and YDEGEE. The germline V and J ends were trimmed by 1 base and 0 bases, with 5 bases remaining between them. The CDR3 contains 13 residues. The CDR3 region has the DNA TGTGCCAGCAGCTTGCAGGGCTCCTACGAGCAGTACTTC. It is translated as CASSLQGSYEQYF.

The CDR3 DNA is TGTGCCAGCAGCGCGACCGGGAGCAATCAGCCCCAGCATTTT. Translating gives CASSATGSNQPQHF. The gene calls are TRBV14 and TRBJ1-5; no clear D gene. Between the trimmed V and J ends, which lost 5 bases and 1 base, there was a span of 9 bases. The CDR3 sequence is 14 residues long. In germline, CDR1 is SGHDN, CDR2 FVKESK. Using reference TRBV14 and TRBJ1-5 for the parts outside the CDR3, the full variable domain is EAGVTQFPSHSVIEKGQTVTLRCDPISGHDNLYWYRRVMGKEIKFLLHFVKESKQDESGMPNNRFLAERTGGTYSTLKVQPAELEDSGVYFCASSATGSNQPQHFGDGTRLSIL.

This clone turned up a few times. This sequence joins TRBV29-1 and TRBJ2-5, with 9 bases aligning to TRBD1. There are 13 residues in the CDR3. CDR1 is SQVTM, CDR2 ANQGSEA, per germline. J was trimmed by 2 bases and V by 5 bases; bases with no gene match: 3. The CDR3 nucleotides read TGCAGCGTTCCGGGACAGGGTCAAGAGACCCAGTACTTC. It codes for CSVPGQGQETQYF. Full variable domain (rest looked up from reference TRBV29-1 and TRBJ2-5): SAVISQKPSRDICQRGTSLTIQCQVDSQVTMMFWYRQQPGQSLTLIATANQGSEATYESGFVIDKFPISRPNLTFSTLTVSNMSPEDSSIYLCSVPGQGQETQYFGPGTRLLVL.

The chain couples TRBV4-1 to TRBJ1-2; TRBD1 matches at 7 bases. V was pared by 2 bases and J by 4 bases, with 10 bases of the junction left unmatched. This CDR3 has 16 residues. From germline, CDR1 is MGHRA and CDR2 YSYEKL. The CDR3 DNA reads as TGCGCCAGCAGCCAACTAACCAGGGGGGATCCCTATGGCTACACCTTC. Amino acids: CASSQLTRGDPYGYTF.

The chain combines TRBV4-1 with TRBJ1-6; D remains ambiguous. The V end lost 1 base, the J end lost 6 bases, and 16 bases lay between the germline ends. Germline CDR1 is MGHRA and CDR2 is YSYEKL. The CDR3 consists of 17 residues. The CDR3 is CASSQATGARLNSPLHF. The DNA for the CDR3 is TGCGCCAGCAGCCAAGCGACGGGAGCCCGACTTAATTCACCCCTCCACTTT.

V usage is TRBV5-6 and J usage is TRBJ1-2; 7 bases line up with TRBD1. The V gene end was trimmed by 4 bases and the J gene end by 4 bases; junction bases not matched to a gene: 10. This CDR3 comprises 15 residues. In germline, CDR1 is SGHDT, CDR2 YYEEEE. This CDR3 is CASSATGTVSYGYTF. The CDR3 nucleotides are TGTGCCAGCAGCGCCACCGGGACAGTTTCCTATGGCTACACCTTC.

The chain recombines TRBV4-1 with TRBJ2-7; 9 bases are a match to TRBD1. This CDR3 has 15 amino acids. The junction had 4 bases not matched to a gene; V was cut back by 4 bases and J by 0 bases. Germline CDR1 MGHRA, CDR2 YSYEKL. CDR3 region: CASSPGQGPSYEQYF. The CDR3 DNA is TGCGCCAGCAGCCCCGGACAGGGGCCCTCCTACGAGCAGTACTTC.

In this sample, this clone turned up a few times. The chain employs TRBV10-1 and TRBJ1-1, with no clear D. CDR1 WNHNN and CDR2 SYGVQD come from the germline V gene (reference sequence). This CDR3 is built from 13 residues. V lost 4 bases, J lost 4 bases, and 10 bases lay in between. As DNA, the CDR3 is TGCGCCAGCAGTGGGGCCATGAGCACTGAAGCTTTCTTT. The encoded protein is CASSGAMSTEAFF.

The J gene is TRBJ1-3, the V gene TRBV10-3; D uncertain. This CDR3 region has 14 residues. The V end lost 3 bases, the J end lost 0 bases, and 6 bases lay between the germline ends. Germline V gene sequence: CDR1 ENHRY, CDR2 SYGVKD. DNA of the CDR3: TGTGCCATCAGTGATGGGAGCTCTGGAAACACCATATATTTT. It codes for CAISDGSSGNTIYF.

In this sample, this clone turned up once. The V call is TRBV28, the J call TRBJ2-1, with 12 bases aligning to TRBD2. Germline V gives CDR1 MDHEN, CDR2 SYDVKM. The trim removed 5 bases at V and 0 bases at J, leaving 8 bases unmatched. CDR3 length: 18 amino acids. CDR3 amino acids: CASSDPSSGGVSYNEQFF. The CDR3 DNA sequence: TGTGCCAGCAGTGATCCCTCTAGCGGGGGGGTCTCCTACAATGAGCAGTTCTTC. The full variable domain, rest sourced from reference TRBV28 and TRBJ2-1, is DVKVTQSSRYLVKRTGEKVFLECVQDMDHENMFWYRQDPGLGLRLIYFSYDVKMKEKGDIPEGYSVSREKKERFSLILESASTNQTSMYLCASSDPSSGGVSYNEQFFGPGTRLTVL.

The chain uses TRBV18 and TRBJ2-2; the match to TRBD2 covers 7 bases. The CDR3 totals 19 residues. CDR1 is KGHSH and CDR2 is LQKENI in the germline V gene. The V segment lost 0 bases and the J segment 3 bases; nucleotides outside the gene matches: 13. CDR3 residues: CASSPPSYLSRGDTGELFF. In DNA, the CDR3 is TGTGCCAGCTCACCACCAAGTTACCTCTCCCGGGGGGACACCGGGGAGCTGTTTTTT.

The rearrangement uses TRBV4-3 and TRBJ1-2; possibly TRBD1 for D (5 bases). Trimming pared 4 bases from V and 3 bases from J, leaving 12 bases between. The CDR3 contains 14 residues. Looked up from germline, CDR1 is LGHNA and CDR2 is YSLEER. The DNA of the CDR3 is TGCGCCAGCAGCCTAGACGGGGGGGACTATGGCTACACCTTC. Its protein product is CASSLDGGDYGYTF.

This chain connects TRBV7-2 to TRBJ2-1; tentative D call: TRBD2 (6 bases). V gave up 6 bases and J gave up 2 bases, with 17 bases separating them. This CDR3 region has 16 residues. The V gene's germline CDR1 is SGHTA and CDR2 FQGNSA. The CDR3 nucleotides are TGTGCCAGCAGGCCGAGTATCGGGGGAGCCTACAATGAGCAGTTCTTC. Translating it yields CASRPSIGGAYNEQFF.